The sequence of this T cell receptor beta chain was determined in a study of shared clonotypes between healthy human individuals (dated by TCRdb to about 2020). Regarding the complete study: Three men and a couple of women, aged 18 to 49 years, made up the cohort. For each donor, three plates each were used for CD4 naive and CD4 memory, two plates were used for CD8 naive, and one plate was used for CD8 memory. To estimate repertoire size and how much clonotype sharing occurs between individuals, the study deeply sequenced the blood TCR repertoires of several healthy adults. To increase sequencing depth and limit assay-specific biases, different laboratories used diverse techniques to prepare libraries and sequence TCR repertoires. Between about 0.8 and 9 billion PBMCs per donor were obtained by leukapheresis.

What the authors observed across the whole study: Compared with non-shared clonotypes, the clonotypes found in all four sorted-subset donors had higher generation probabilities. Pairwise subsampling led to the expectation that sequencing depth would affect the degree of clonotype sharing among donors. Incomplete sequencing was indicated by rarefaction of sorted-subset datasets, despite the large sequencing depth. Because the study included a small number of donors, the genetic and exposure-history diversity represented was limited. Sampling was restricted to blood, and TCR repertoires in tissue are likely to differ from TCR repertoires in blood. Approximately 5% of naive CD4, around 3.6% of naive CD8, 2% to 2.5% of memory CD4, and over 0.35% of memory CD8 clonotypes were shared across several donors. Naive subsets generally had larger estimated clonotype richness than memory subsets.

The donors were healthy, HIV-negative adults who had no recently reported acute infections or vaccinations. All donors were Caucasian adults living in Nashville, Tennessee, USA. CD4+ T cells were enriched through magnetic negative selection, after which naive cells were positively selected on CD45RA and the remaining negative fraction served as the memory subset. Blood was collected by leukapheresis, and PBMCs were isolated by Ficoll-Histopaque density gradient centrifugation and then cryopreserved in liquid nitrogen vapor phase. Analytical flow cytometry was used to check the purity and quantity of each magnetically sorted T cell population. From each sorted fraction, genomic DNA was isolated and quantified by UV absorbance on a Nanodrop 2000c. Using the deep immunoSEQ assay, TCR CDR3 regions were amplified from genomic DNA by multiplex PCR. Genomic DNA extracted from each cell subset was distributed evenly over all wells of several immunoSEQ 96-well plates, and each plate served as one replicate. For sorted subsets, approximately 190 ng of genomic DNA, equivalent to 30,000 or so T cell genomes, went into each replicate PCR. The purified libraries were quantified using a Qubit 3.0 fluorometer, sized with a Bioanalyzer 2100, and then quantified again using the KAPA Library Quantification kit. A separate single-read 150-cycle Illumina NextSeq 550 flow cell was used to sequence each immunoSEQ 96-well plate. Turning to the authors' computational methods: Because the immunoSEQ output included only junctional sequences and no quality scores, the filtering could not be the same as the filtering used for full-length reads. Sequences were annotated with PyIR, a Python wrapper for IgBLAST v1.9, using IMGT germline references to assign V/J genes and CDR3. Reads were filtered out if the reads had weak V/J assignments (E-value above 1e-6), no CDR3, stop codons, out-of-frame junctions, or ambiguous translated residues. V3J clonotypes were defined as sequences sharing an identical inferred V gene, J gene, and CDR3 amino acid sequence. Percentage overlap between repertoires was computed as shared unique clonotypes divided by the size of the smaller repertoire. Richness of each repertoire was evaluated using RTK rarefaction, the Chao1 estimator, and Recon v2.1 estimates of unobserved clonotypes. For all TCRbeta clonotypes obtained by the gDNA method from a handful of donors, generation probabilities were computed with OLGA. Entries here come from immuneACCESS through TCRdb and include only in-frame sequences with V and J called. Some clones fail to appear in such tables; in the studies checked, an unresolved V gene covers under half of the shortfall, and the cause of the remainder is unknown. V and J calls and clone size follow that table, whereas D and trimming were derived from the DNA. The sample table contains approximately 2.1 million clones; only one count was recorded for 85% to 95% of them. Together, the top ten hold roughly 0.36% of the sample.

This clone came up once. It has no known antigen specificity. No per-base quality is available; no much larger clone lies one base away. Other DNA variants within this sample encode the same CDR3. Per the germline V gene, SGHRS is the CDR1 and YFSETQ is the CDR2. The CDR3 starts with the cysteine, ends with the phenylalanine, and has 13 residues. Only the CDR3 DNA is retained, 39 bases long and in frame from the first base. The V end loses 0 bases and the J end loses 2 bases, and a stretch of 6 bases separates them. The V and J genes are TRBV5-1 and TRBJ2-7, with no reliable assignment of the D segment. Sequences were obtained from naive CD4+ T cells from PBMCs. The cell subset or site label for this specimen denotes: CD45RA+ positively selected. The source is a man in his late teens or twenties in good health. Some clones in this sample may be carry-over from other donors' samples. The DNA sequence is given as TGCGCCAGCAGCTTGGATAGAGCCTACGAGCAGTACTTC. This codes for CASSLDRAYEQYF.